This TCR beta chain was captured in a study of control samples from healthy donors and cancer patients. In regard to this clone: Other DNA sequences in the sample encode the same CDR3.

Only in-frame clones appear in the TCRdb table, and some are missing; sequencing was by immunoSEQ multiplex PCR. Of roughly 170,000 clones listed, around 90% are singletons. Germline V gene data show CDR1 as SGHRS and CDR2 as YFSETQ. The V end was cut by 5 bases, the J end by 6 bases, with 15 bases between. This CDR3 has 14 amino acids. Sequenced material: blood. The chain couples TRBV5-1 to TRBJ2-1; D perhaps matches TRBD2 (6 bases). The clonotype was recovered from a woman in her twenties or thirties in good health. DNA for the CDR3: TGCGCCAGCAGTGGGACTTCCGGAAGCAATGAGCAGTTCTTC. It translates to CASSGTSGSNEQFF. Complete variable domain (other parts from reference TRBV5-1 and TRBJ2-1): KAGVTQTPRYLIKTRGQQVTLSCSPISGHRSVSWYQQTPGQGLQFLFEYFSETQRNKGNFPGRFSGRQFSNSRSEMNVSTLELGDSALYLCASSGTSGSNEQFFGPGTRLTVL.